The sequence of this TCR beta chain was determined in a study of CXCR3-negative and CXCR3-positive naive CD8 T cells. At the level of the study: Roughly 1.5 +/- 0.3 million TRB reads came from each library, giving around 130 million in total.

The study, taken as a whole, reports: Similar TRBV-TRBJ gene usage was seen in naive CXCR3-negative and CXCR3-positive cells, but not in memory cells. Relative to CXCR3-negative naive cells, CXCR3-positive naive cells had more hydrophobic TRB CDR3s.

UMI labels and 5' RACE were used to prepare the TRB cDNA libraries. TCRdb reprocessed the 5' RACE reads and keeps a single row for each CDR3 protein, giving no DNA. This table lists some 50,000 distinct CDR3 sequences. This CDR3 is built from 14 residues. Comments on this clonotype: Antigen specificity is unknown.

At about 270,000 cells each, triplicate sorts were carried out for each CD8+ T cell subset. The authors gated naive CD8+ T cells as CD45RO-CCR7+CD27+CD95-. The receptor was isolated from a human donor in good health. Some clones in this sample may be carry-over from other donors' samples. The chain has TRBV12-3 or TRBV12-4 and TRBJ1-1; the D call from TCRdb, TRBD1, cannot be confirmed without DNA. Sequencing input: naive CXCR3+ CD8+ T cells from blood. The subset: CD45RO-CCR7+CD27+CD95- naive CD8+ T cells expressing CXCR3 (TNR3+). CDR3 protein: CASSLSTGVTEAFF.